This T cell receptor (beta chain) stems from a study of blood T cell repertoires in COVID-19. Clones were sequenced by immunoSEQ multiplex PCR, and TCRdb holds only the in-frame ones, with some missing. The sample shows under 170,000 clones, roughly 87% of them seen only once. The CDR3 is 16 residues long. The V and J ends lost 5 bases and 7 bases, in that order; junction bases with no gene match: 13. Germline V CDR1 and CDR2: LNHDA, SQIVND (reference sequence). The V call is TRBV19, the J call TRBJ1-1, with TRBD1 matching 10 bases. The sample was peripheral blood. This receptor was identified in a woman aged 60-75 years with active or convalescent COVID-19. The CDR3 DNA is TGTGCCAGTAGTGCCCGGGACAGGGGAGAATACAGTGAAGCTTTCTTT. It yields the protein CASSARDRGEYSEAFF.